The T cell receptor (beta chain) described here comes from a study of T cells in Graves' hyperthyroidism and ophthalmopathy. Study-level information: Peripheral blood was secured at the point of initial diagnosis, before any treatment. Findings and limits, study-wide: The model anticipated ophthalmopathy a median about six months pre-onset.

The CDR3 runs to 14 residues. The germline V gene encodes CDR1 MRHNA and CDR2 SNTAGT. After removal of 6 bases from V and 1 base from J, the junction contained 5 bases not matched to a gene. Amplified TCR beta CDR3 regions came from RNA transcripts. A first-round RT-PCR of the TCR CDR3 used the HTBI primer set. TCRdb ran MiXCR on the multiplex PCR reads and lists one entry per CDR3 protein. The sample includes about 610,000 distinct CDR3 sequences, under 15% of them seen just once. Ten or more counts support this clonotype. Its antigen remains unidentified. V gene TRBV6-4 combines with J gene TRBJ1-1, with TRBD1 matching 7 bases. Material for sequencing was blood. The clonotype originates from a woman in her thirties or forties with Graves' ophthalmopathy. The CDR3 coding sequence is TGTGCCAGCAGGGGTACAGGGGAGAACACTGAAGCTTTCTTT. Amino acid sequence: CASRGTGENTEAFF.